This T cell receptor beta chain was recorded in a study of cytomegalovirus exposure and HLA in healthy donors. 13 Jbeta primers and 60 Vbeta primers were used for the PCR. Clones were read by immunoSEQ multiplex PCR, and TCRdb kept only the in-frame ones, dropping some. The table has over 100,000 clones, roughly 74% seen once. The CDR3 has 15 amino acids. V trimming: 1 base; J trimming: 8 bases; junction bases outside the gene matches: 11. Germline CDR1 reads MNHEY; CDR2 reads SMNVEV (reference sequence). This clone was seen only once. V and J are TRBV27 and TRBJ2-7; TRBD1 aligns across 7 bases. Source material: PBMCs. This receptor was identified in a woman younger than 45 in good health and CMV-seronegative. The CDR3 protein is CASSLWTGGAGQQYF. For the CDR3, the DNA is TGTGCCAGCAGTTTATGGACAGGCGGAGCAGGCCAGCAGTACTTC.